Presented here are 22 T cell receptor beta chains from one specimen sequenced in a study of T-cell reconstitution after alpha-beta-depleted transplantation in children. Unique molecular identifiers were incorporated during preparation of the TCRbeta library. TCRdb independently ran MiXCR on the PCR reads; one entry per CDR3 protein. Here the sample spans under 250,000 distinct CDR3 sequences, approximately 24% being singletons. Source: PBMCs, mostly from graft donor cells, taken 360 days after TCRalphabeta/CD19-depleted stem cell transplant. All receptors derive from a female patient between 2 and 15 years old who had a stem cell transplant for congenital amegakaryocytic thrombocytopenia, so the T cells may come from the graft donor.

This clonotype appeared a single time. The CDR3 DNA sequence: TGTGCCAGCAGCAGACTGACAGGGGGCTTTTGGGACACTGAAGCTTTCTTT. Translation gives CASSRLTGGFWDTEAFF. This rearrangement joins TRBV28 to TRBJ1-1; 10 bases line up with TRBD1. There are 17 residues in the CDR3. After removal of 6 bases from V and 3 bases from J, the junction contained 13 bases not matched to a gene. Germline CDR1 MDHEN, CDR2 SYDVKM.

This sequence joins TRBV14 and TRBJ2-2; D unclear. The CDR3 runs to 15 residues. Trimming stripped 0 bases from V and 3 bases from J, with 8 bases between. In germline, CDR1 is SGHDN, CDR2 FVKESK. CDR3 residues: CASSQDKLYTGELFF. As DNA, the CDR3 is TGTGCCAGCAGCCAAGATAAGTTGTACACCGGGGAGCTGTTTTTT.

The J gene is TRBJ1-1, the V gene TRBV7-9; D might be TRBD1 (6 bases). This CDR3 contains 16 residues. The germline CDR1 and CDR2 sequences are SEHNR and FQNEAQ (reference sequence). V was cut by 1 base and J by 0 bases, with 12 bases left in between. CDR3 nucleotides: TGTGCCAGCAGCTTAGTGGTCGGGGGCATGAACACTGAAGCTTTCTTT. Protein: CASSLVVGGMNTEAFF. Full variable domain (remainder filled in from reference TRBV7-9 and TRBJ1-1): DTGVSQNPRHKITKRGQNVTFRCDPISEHNRLYWYRQTLGQGPEFLTYFQNEAQLEKSRLLSDRFSAERPKGSFSTLEIQRTEQGDSAMYLCASSLVVGGMNTEAFFGQGTRLTVV.

The V gene is TRBV7-9, the J gene TRBJ1-2; 7 bases align to TRBD1. The CDR3 covers 15 residues. Trimming removed 1 base from V and 4 bases from J; junction bases left unmatched: 6. CDR1 is SEHNR and CDR2 is FQNEAQ in the germline V gene (reference sequence). CDR3 in DNA: TGTGCCAGCAGCTTAGTCGACAGGGACGGCTATGGCTACACCTTC. Protein sequence: CASSLVDRDGYGYTF.

The CDR3 region has the DNA TGTGCCAGCAGCCAAGGAGGTCAGACACAGACCCAGTACTTC. Amino acids: CASSQGGQTQTQYF. The gene calls are TRBV3-1 and TRBJ2-5; D unresolved. V lost 1 base, J lost 6 bases, and 12 bases lay in between. Per germline, CDR1 LGHDT and CDR2 YNNKEL (reference sequence). This CDR3 region has 14 residues.

Concerning this clonotype: This may come from a read error, since a much larger clone is one base off. This sequence joins TRBV10-2 and TRBJ1-1, with D maybe TRBD1 (5 bases). Trimming took off 0 bases at V and 2 bases at J, with 13 bases between the two ends. The CDR3 is 16 amino acids. The V gene's germline CDR1 is WSHSY and CDR2 SAAADI. CDR3 in DNA: TGCGCCAGCAGTGAGTCCCGAGGAGGGGTAAACACTGAAGCTTTCTTT. Amino acids: CASSESRGGVNTEAFF.

J is TRBJ2-3 and V is TRBV5-1; 11 nucleotides line up with TRBD2. The CDR3 contains 16 residues. Germline V gives CDR1 SGHRS, CDR2 YFSETQ. V shed 3 bases and J 4 bases; nucleotides not matched to a gene: 7. The CDR3 spells CASSSPRLAGSDTQYF. CDR3 DNA sequence: TGCGCCAGCAGCTCGCCAAGACTAGCGGGGTCAGATACGCAGTATTTT.

The chain uses TRBV4-2 and TRBJ2-3; D possibly corresponds to TRBD1 (5 bases). Germline values: CDR1 LGHNA, CDR2 YNFKEQ. Trimming left V 3 bases short and J 0 bases short, with 13 bases between. CDR3 length equals 16 residues. In DNA form, the CDR3 reads TGTGCCAGCAGCCATATAGACAGTTCTAGCACAGATACGCAGTATTTT. This sequence encodes CASSHIDSSSTDTQYF.

This clonotype was seen repeatedly, ten times or more. The chain couples TRBV12-3 or TRBV12-4 to TRBJ1-5; D gene uncertain. V lost 2 bases, J lost 5 bases, and 7 bases lay in between. The CDR3 sequence is 13 residues long. The CDR3, as DNA: TGTGCCAGCAGTTTACAGGACTATCAGCCCCAGCATTTT. Encoded protein: CASSLQDYQPQHF.

Here the CDR3 reads CASSLLGELFF. CDR3 DNA: TGTGCCAGCAGCTTGTTGGGGGAGCTGTTTTTT. This chain connects TRBV7-2 to TRBJ2-2; no clear D gene. CDR1 SGHTA and CDR2 FQGNSA come from the germline V gene. V was cut by 3 bases and J by 8 bases, with 4 bases left in between. The length of the CDR3 is 11 residues.

The rearrangement uses TRBV20-1 and TRBJ2-5; D might be TRBD2 (6 bases). Trimming took 0 bases from V and 0 from J, leaving 8 bases between them. This CDR3 is built from 14 residues. Germline values: CDR1 DFQATT, CDR2 SNEGSKA (reference sequence). The CDR3: CSAREGGNQETQYF. The CDR3 DNA follows: TGCAGTGCTAGAGAGGGCGGGAACCAAGAGACCCAGTACTTC.

V is TRBV12-3 or TRBV12-4 and J is TRBJ1-4; 8 bases fit TRBD1. J was trimmed by 5 bases and V by 6 bases; bases with no gene match: 5. CDR3 length equals 14 residues. The CDR3, as DNA: TGTGCCAGCAGCTCGGACAGGGACAATGAAAAACTGTTTTTT. This encodes CASSSDRDNEKLFF.

The V and J genes are TRBV6-5 and TRBJ1-1; 7 nucleotides agree with TRBD1. With 4 bases clipped from V and 1 base from J, the junction kept 3 bases outside the gene matches. This CDR3 has 14 residues. The germline V gene encodes CDR1 MNHEY and CDR2 SVGAGI. CDR3 sequence reads: CASSFRGGNTEAFF. In nucleotides, the CDR3 is TGTGCCAGCAGTTTCAGGGGGGGGAACACTGAAGCTTTCTTT.

V is TRBV25-1 and J is TRBJ1-1; D not resolved. CDR1 MGHDK and CDR2 SYGVNS come from the germline V gene. This CDR3 is 14 amino acids long. V lost 6 bases, J lost 1 base, and 12 bases lay in between. CDR3 coding DNA: TGTGCCAGCAGACCACCGGGAAAGAACACTGAAGCTTTCTTT. Translated, it gives CASRPPGKNTEAFF.

This chain uses TRBV20-1 with TRBJ2-1, with D unclear. V lost 3 bases and J lost 5, with 5 bases in between. The CDR3 is 11 amino acids. The germline CDR1 and CDR2 sequences are DFQATT and SNEGSKA (reference sequence). This chain's CDR3 is CSARKDNEQFF. The CDR3 region has the DNA TGCAGTGCTAGGAAGGACAATGAGCAGTTCTTC.

V usage is TRBV28 and J usage is TRBJ1-5; 7 positions match TRBD1. Germline V CDR1 and CDR2: MDHEN, SYDVKM. With 2 bases clipped from V and 0 bases from J, the junction kept 10 bases outside the gene matches. The CDR3 covers 18 residues. CDR3 sequence (DNA): TGTGCCAGCAGTTTACGAGACAGGGTATCTTATAGCAATCAGCCCCAGCATTTT. This gives the protein CASSLRDRVSYSNQPQHF.

The chain uses TRBV5-6 and TRBJ2-1, with 11 bases matching TRBD1. The germline V gene has CDR1 SGHDT and CDR2 YYEEEE. The CDR3 contains 15 residues. Trimming at V came to 4 bases and at J to 3 bases, leaving 3 bases not matched to a gene. CDR3 residues: CASSGGTGGYNEQFF. The DNA for the CDR3 is TGTGCCAGCAGCGGAGGGACAGGGGGCTACAATGAGCAGTTCTTC. Full variable domain (rest looked up from reference TRBV5-6 and TRBJ2-1): DAGVTQSPTHLIKTRGQQVTLRCSPKSGHDTVSWYQQALGQGPQFIFQYYEEEERQRGNFPDRFSGHQFPNYSSELNVNALLLGDSALYLCASSGGTGGYNEQFFGPGTRLTVL.

This chain links TRBV18 with TRBJ2-7, with a weak D call TRBD1 (7 bases). V was trimmed by 3 bases and J by 7 bases, leaving 16 bases between them. Germline V CDR1 and CDR2: KGHSH, LQKENI. This CDR3 contains 14 residues. CDR3 amino acids: CASSPIAGGQEQYF. The CDR3 DNA reads as TGTGCCAGCTCACCTATAGCAGGGGGGCAGGAGCAGTACTTC.

The table lists this clonotype with many counts. V and J are TRBV20-1 and TRBJ2-1; TRBD2 agrees at 8 bases. V dropped 0 bases and J dropped 8; count of bases not matched to a gene: 6. The length of the CDR3 is 14 residues. Germline V CDR1 and CDR2: DFQATT, SNEGSKA (reference sequence). CDR3 loop: CSARDTSGSDEQFF. CDR3 coding DNA: TGCAGTGCTAGAGATACGAGCGGGAGCGATGAGCAGTTCTTC.

This clonotype was counted at least ten times. The chain carries TRBV6-5 and TRBJ2-1; D is unresolved. The CDR3 is 16 amino acids. CDR1 and CDR2 from the germline V gene are MNHEY and SVGAGI. V was trimmed by 2 bases and J by 4 bases, leaving 15 bases between them. The CDR3 DNA reads as TGTGCCAGCAGTTACGGTTCGGGCGATGGTTACAATGAGCAGTTCTTC. Protein product: CASSYGSGDGYNEQFF.

The chain recombines TRBV20-1 with TRBJ2-7; 7 bases line up with TRBD2. After removal of 2 bases from V and 3 bases from J, the junction contained 10 bases not matched to a gene. The CDR3 has 15 residues. Germline CDR1 is DFQATT and CDR2 is SNEGSKA (reference sequence). The chain's CDR3 is CSARPSGLRLYEQYF. CDR3 nucleotides: TGCAGTGCTAGACCTTCGGGACTACGCCTCTACGAGCAGTACTTC.

In its sample, this clonotype was seen a few times. This rearrangement joins TRBV10-3 to TRBJ2-3; D ambiguous. The CDR3 has 14 amino acids. Between the trimmed V and J ends, which lost 1 base and 0 bases, there was a span of 5 bases. The V gene's germline CDR1 is ENHRY and CDR2 SYGVKD. This CDR3 is CAISELTSTDTQYF. The CDR3 nucleotides read TGTGCCATCAGTGAGTTAACTAGCACAGATACGCAGTATTTT.